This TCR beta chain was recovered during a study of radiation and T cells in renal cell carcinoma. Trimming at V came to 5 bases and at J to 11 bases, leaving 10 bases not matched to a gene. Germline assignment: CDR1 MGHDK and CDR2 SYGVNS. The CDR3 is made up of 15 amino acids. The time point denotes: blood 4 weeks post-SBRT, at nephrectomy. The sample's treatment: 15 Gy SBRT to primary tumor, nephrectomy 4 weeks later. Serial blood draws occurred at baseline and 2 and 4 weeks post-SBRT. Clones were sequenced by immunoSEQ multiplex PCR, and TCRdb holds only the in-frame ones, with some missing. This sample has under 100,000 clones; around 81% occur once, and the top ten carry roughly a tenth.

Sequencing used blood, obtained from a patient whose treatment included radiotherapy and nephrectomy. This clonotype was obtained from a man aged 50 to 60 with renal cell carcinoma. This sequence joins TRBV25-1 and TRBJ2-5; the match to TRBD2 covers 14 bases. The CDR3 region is CASSSGTSGGTEQYF. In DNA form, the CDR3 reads TGTGCCAGCAGTTCTGGGACTAGCGGGGGTACGGAGCAGTACTTC.